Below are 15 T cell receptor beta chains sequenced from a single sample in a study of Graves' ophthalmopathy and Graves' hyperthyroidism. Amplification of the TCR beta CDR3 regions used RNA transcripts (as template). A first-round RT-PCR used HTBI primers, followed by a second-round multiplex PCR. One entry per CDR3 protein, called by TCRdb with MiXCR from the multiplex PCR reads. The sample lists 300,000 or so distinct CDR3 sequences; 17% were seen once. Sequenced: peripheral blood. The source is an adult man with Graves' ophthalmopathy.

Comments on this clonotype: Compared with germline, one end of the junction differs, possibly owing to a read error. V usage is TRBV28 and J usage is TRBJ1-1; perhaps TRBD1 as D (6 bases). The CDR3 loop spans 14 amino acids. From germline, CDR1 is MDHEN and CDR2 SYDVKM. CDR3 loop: CAITSIRGYTEAFF. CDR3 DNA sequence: TGTGCCATCACCTCAATCAGGGGTTACACTGAAGCTTTTTTT.

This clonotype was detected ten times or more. The CDR3 sequence: CASSMGRRSGYTF. Written as DNA, the CDR3 is TGTGCCAGTAGTATGGGCCGTCGAAGTGGCTACACCTTC. The chain uses TRBV19 and TRBJ1-2; D uncertain. Germline V CDR1 and CDR2: LNHDA, SQIVND (reference sequence). The CDR3 loop spans 13 amino acids. Trimming pared 3 bases from V and 7 bases from J, leaving 12 bases between.

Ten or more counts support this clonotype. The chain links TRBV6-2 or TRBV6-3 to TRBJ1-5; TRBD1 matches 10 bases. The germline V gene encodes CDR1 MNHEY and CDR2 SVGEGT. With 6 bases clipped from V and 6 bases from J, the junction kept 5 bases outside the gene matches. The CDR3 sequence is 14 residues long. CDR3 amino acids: CASRSGTGAQPQHF. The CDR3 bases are TGTGCCAGCAGGTCCGGGACAGGGGCTCAGCCCCAGCATTTT.

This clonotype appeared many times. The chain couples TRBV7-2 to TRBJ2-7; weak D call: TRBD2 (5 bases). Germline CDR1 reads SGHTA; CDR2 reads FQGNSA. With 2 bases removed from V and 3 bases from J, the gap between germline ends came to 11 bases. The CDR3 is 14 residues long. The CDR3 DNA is TGTGCCAGCAGCTTATGGCGGGTGGACTACGAGCAGTACTTC. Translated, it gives CASSLWRVDYEQYF.

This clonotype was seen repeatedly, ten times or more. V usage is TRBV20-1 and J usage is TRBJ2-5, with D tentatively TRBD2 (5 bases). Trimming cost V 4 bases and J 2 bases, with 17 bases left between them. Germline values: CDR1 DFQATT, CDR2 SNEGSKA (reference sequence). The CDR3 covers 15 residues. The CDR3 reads CSANREFGRQETQYF. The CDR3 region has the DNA TGCAGTGCTAACCGGGAATTCGGGCGGCAAGAGACCCAGTACTTC.

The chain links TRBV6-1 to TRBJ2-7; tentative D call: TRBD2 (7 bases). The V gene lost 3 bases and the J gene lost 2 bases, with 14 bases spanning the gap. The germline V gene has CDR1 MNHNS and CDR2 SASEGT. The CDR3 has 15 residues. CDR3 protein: CASSDRGAAPYEQYF. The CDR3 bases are TGTGCCAGCAGTGACCGGGGGGCCGCCCCCTACGAGCAGTACTTC.

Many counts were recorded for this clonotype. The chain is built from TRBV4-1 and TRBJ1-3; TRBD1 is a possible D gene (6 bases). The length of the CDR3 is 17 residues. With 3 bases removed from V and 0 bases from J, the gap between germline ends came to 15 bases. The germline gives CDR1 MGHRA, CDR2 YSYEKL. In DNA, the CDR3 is TGCGCCAGCAGCCACATCCCGGGACAACTCTCTGGAAACACCATATATTTT. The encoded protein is CASSHIPGQLSGNTIYF.

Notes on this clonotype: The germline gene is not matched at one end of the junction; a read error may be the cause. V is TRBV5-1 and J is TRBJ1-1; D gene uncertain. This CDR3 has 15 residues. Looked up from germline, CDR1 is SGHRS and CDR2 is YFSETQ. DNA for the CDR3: TGCGCCAGCAGCTTGGTGGTCAGCCAGAACACTGAAGCTTCCTTT. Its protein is CASSLVVSQNTEASF.

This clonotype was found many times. CDR3 residues: CASRGLAGSTDTQYF. The CDR3 bases are TGTGCCAGCAGGGGACTAGCGGGGTCCACAGATACGCAGTATTTT. This chain uses TRBV12-3 or TRBV12-4 with TRBJ2-3; 13 bases are a match to TRBD2. V shed 6 bases, J shed 2 bases, and the junction held 2 bases outside the gene matches. This CDR3 region has 15 residues.

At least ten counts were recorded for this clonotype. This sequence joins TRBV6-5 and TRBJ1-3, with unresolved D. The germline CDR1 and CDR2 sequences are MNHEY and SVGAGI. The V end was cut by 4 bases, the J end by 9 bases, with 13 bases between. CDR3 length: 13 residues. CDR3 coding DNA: TGTGCCAGCAGTTTAGACCACTCGGGCACCATATATTTT. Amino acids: CASSLDHSGTIYF.

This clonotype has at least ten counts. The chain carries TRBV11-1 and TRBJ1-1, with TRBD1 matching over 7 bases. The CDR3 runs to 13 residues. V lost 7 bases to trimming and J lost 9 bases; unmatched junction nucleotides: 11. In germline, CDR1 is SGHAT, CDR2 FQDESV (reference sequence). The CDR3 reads CASNLAEGAQAFF. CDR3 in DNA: TGTGCCAGCAACCTTGCTGAGGGGGCCCAAGCTTTCTTT.

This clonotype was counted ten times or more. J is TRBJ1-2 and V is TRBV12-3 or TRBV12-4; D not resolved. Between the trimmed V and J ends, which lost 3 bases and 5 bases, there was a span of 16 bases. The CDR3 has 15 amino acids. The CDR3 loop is CASSFTATSQYGYTF. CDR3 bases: TGTGCCAGCAGTTTCACTGCCACGTCCCAGTATGGCTACACCTTC.

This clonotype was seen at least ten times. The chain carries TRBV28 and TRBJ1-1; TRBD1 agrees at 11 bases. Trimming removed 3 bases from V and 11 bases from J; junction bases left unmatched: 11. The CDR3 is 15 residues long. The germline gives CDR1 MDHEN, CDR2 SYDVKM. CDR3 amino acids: CASSFTGTGGGMAFF. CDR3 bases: TGTGCCAGCAGTTTCACCGGGACAGGGGGGGGGATGGCTTTCTTT.

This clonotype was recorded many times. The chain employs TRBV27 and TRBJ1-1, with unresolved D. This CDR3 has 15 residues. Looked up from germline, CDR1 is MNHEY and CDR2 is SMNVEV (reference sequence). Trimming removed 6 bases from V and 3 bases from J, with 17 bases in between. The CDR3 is CASRGFALVDTEAFF. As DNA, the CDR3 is TGTGCCAGCAGGGGTTTCGCGTTGGTTGACACTGAAGCTTTCTTT.

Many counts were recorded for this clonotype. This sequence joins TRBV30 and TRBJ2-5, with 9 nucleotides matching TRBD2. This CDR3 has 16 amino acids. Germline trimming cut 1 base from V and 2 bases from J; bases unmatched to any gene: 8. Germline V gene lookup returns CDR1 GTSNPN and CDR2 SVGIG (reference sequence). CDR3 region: CAWSDSGRWRQETQYF. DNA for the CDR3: TGTGCCTGGAGTGACAGCGGGAGGTGGCGGCAAGAGACCCAGTACTTC.